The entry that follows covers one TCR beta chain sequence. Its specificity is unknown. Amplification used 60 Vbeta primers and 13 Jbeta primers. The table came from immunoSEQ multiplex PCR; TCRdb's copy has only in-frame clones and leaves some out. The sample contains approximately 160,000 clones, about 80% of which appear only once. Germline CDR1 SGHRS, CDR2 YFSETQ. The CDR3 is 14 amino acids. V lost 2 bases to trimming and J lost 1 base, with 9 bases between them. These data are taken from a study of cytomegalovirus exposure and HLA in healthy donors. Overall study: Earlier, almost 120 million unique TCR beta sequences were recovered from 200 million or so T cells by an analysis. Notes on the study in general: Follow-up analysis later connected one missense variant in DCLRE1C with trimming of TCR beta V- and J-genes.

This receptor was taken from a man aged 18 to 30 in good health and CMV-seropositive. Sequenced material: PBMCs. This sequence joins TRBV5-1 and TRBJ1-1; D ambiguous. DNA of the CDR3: TGCGCCAGCAGCTTAGTTGGCAGGAACACTGAAGCTTTCTTT. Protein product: CASSLVGRNTEAFF.